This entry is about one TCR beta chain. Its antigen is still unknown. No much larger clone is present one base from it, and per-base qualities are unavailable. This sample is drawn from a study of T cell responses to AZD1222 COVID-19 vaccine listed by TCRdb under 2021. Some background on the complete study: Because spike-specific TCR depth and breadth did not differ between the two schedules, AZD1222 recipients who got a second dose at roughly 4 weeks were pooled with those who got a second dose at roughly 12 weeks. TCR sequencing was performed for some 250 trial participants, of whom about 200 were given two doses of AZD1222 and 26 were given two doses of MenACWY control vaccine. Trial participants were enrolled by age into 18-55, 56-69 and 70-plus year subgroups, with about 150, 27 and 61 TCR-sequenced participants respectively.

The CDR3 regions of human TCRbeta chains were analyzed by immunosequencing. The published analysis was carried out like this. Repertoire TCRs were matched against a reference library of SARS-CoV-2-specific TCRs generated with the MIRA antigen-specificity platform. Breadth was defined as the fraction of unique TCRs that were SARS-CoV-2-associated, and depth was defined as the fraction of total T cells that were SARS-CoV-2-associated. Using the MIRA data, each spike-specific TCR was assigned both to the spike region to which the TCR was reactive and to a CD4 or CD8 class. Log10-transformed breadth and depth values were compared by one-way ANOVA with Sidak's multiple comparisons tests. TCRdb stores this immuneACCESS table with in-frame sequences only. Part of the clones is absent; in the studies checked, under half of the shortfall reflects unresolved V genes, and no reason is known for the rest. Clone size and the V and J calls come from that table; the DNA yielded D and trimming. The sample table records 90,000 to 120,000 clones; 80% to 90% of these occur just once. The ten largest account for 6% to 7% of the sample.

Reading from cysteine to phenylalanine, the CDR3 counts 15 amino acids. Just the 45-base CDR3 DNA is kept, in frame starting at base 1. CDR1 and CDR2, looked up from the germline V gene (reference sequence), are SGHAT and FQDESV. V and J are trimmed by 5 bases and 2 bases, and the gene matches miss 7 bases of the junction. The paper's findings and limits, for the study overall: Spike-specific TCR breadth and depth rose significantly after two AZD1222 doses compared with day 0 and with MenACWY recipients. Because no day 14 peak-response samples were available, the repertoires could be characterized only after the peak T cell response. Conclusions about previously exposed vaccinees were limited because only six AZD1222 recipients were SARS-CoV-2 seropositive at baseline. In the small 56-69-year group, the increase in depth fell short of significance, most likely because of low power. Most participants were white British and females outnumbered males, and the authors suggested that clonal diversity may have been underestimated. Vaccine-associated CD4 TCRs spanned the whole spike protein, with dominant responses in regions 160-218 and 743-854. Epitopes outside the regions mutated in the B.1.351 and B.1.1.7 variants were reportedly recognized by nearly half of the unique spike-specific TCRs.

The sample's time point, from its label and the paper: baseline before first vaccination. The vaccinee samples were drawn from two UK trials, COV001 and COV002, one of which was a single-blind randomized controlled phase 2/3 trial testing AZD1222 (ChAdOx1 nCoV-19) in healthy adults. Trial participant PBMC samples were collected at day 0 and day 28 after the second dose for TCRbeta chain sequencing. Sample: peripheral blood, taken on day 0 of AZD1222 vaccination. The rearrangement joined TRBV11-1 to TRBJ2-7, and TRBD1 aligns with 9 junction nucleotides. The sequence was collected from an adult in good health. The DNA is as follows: TGTGCCAGCAGCGTACACCGGACAGGGGCCTACGAGCAGTACTTC. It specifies CASSVHRTGAYEQYF.